This T cell receptor (beta chain) was identified during a study of blood T cell repertoires in COVID-19. Study at large: From T cells, B-cell-depleted T cells, or PBMCs came the material, which was cDNA or gDNA.

V lost 4 bases, J lost 5 bases, and 10 bases stayed unmatched. Germline V gives CDR1 MDHEN, CDR2 SYDVKM. The CDR3 length is 16 residues. Study processing details: The authors estimated nucleated cell counts from reference gene primer amplification. TCRdb keeps only in-frame clones here, not all; method: immunoSEQ multiplex PCR. V, J and clone size are taken as reported in that table, and D and trimming were inferred from the DNA itself. The sample contains fewer than 450,000 clones, about 88% of which appear only once. Researchers sorted participants into cohorts using their self-reported clinical history.

This sequence was found in a woman aged 25 to 39 who had recovered from COVID-19. The source material was PBMCs or T cells enriched from blood (not recorded which). The chain is built from TRBV28 and TRBJ1-4; 7 nucleotides align to TRBD1. This CDR3 is CASSSTGAGPNEKLFF. In nucleotides, the CDR3 is TGTGCCAGCAGTTCCACAGGGGCTGGACCCAATGAAAAACTGTTTTTT.